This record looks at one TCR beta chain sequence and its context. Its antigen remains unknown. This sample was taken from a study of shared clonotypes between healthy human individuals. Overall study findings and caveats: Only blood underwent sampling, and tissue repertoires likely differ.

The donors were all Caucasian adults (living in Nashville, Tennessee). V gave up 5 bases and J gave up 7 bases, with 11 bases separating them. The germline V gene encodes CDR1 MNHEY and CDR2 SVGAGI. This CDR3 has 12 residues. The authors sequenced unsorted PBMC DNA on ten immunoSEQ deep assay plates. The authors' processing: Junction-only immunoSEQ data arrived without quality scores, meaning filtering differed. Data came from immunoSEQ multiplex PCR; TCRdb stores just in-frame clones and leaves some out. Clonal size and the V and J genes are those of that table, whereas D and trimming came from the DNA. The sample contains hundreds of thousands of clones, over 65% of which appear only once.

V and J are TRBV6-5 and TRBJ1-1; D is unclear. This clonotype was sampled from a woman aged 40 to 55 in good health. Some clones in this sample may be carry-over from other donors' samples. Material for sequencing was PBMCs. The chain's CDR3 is CASSTRRHEAFF. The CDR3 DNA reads TGTGCCAGCAGTACTAGACGGCATGAAGCTTTCTTT.